The 7 T cell receptor beta chains below all came from one sample that was sequenced in a study of CD8+ T cells in alopecia areata. RNA, once extracted, was reverse transcribed into cDNA for use as the sequencing template. Sequenced by immunoSEQ multiplex PCR; TCRdb stores in-frame clones only, minus some. The table shows 150,000 or so clones, with around 87% occurring only once. The sample's treatment: oral pan-JAK inhibitor, 5-10 mg twice daily. This specimen was CD8+ T cells sorted from blood, taken at week 4, from a patient treated with tofacitinib. These receptors were collected from a human donor with alopecia areata.

V gene TRBV5-4 combines with J gene TRBJ2-3; TRBD1 is a possible D gene (6 bases). In germline, CDR1 is SGHNT, CDR2 YYREEE (reference sequence). Trimming pared 4 bases from V and 4 bases from J, leaving 19 bases between. The CDR3 length is 16 residues. In DNA, the CDR3 is TGTGCCAGCAGCACAGAGGGCGGTCCAGGGGCAGATACGCAGTATTTT. It yields the protein CASSTEGGPGADTQYF.

The chain recombines TRBV18 with TRBJ2-5; D gene uncertain. V lost 2 bases, J lost 3 bases, and 10 bases lay in between. CDR1 and CDR2 from the germline V gene are KGHSH and LQKENI. The CDR3 spans 14 residues. The DNA of the CDR3 is TGTGCCAGCTCACCAGCGACATTAGAAGAGACCCAGTACTTC. Translation gives CASSPATLEETQYF.

The genes are TRBV2 and TRBJ1-1, with D tentatively TRBD1 (6 bases). This CDR3 is built from 11 residues. V lost 6 bases and J 8 bases, leaving 10 bases between the germline ends. Germline CDR1 reads SNHLY; CDR2 reads FYNNEI. The CDR3, as DNA: TGTGCCAGCAGAGACGGGACAGAAGCTTTCTTT. Encoded protein: CASRDGTEAFF.

The chain links TRBV10-2 to TRBJ2-7, with D tentatively TRBD1 or TRBD2 (5 bases each). The CDR3 is 11 amino acids. The germline gives CDR1 WSHSY, CDR2 SAAADI. Trimming took off 6 bases at V and 6 bases at J, with 9 bases between the two ends. This CDR3 reads CASSWGSEQYF. CDR3 DNA sequence: TGCGCCAGCAGCTGGGGGAGCGAGCAGTACTTC.

V usage is TRBV5-6 and J usage is TRBJ2-7; 11 nucleotides agree with TRBD2. Unmatched junction bases numbered 3, after V lost 2 bases and J lost 5 bases. The CDR3 sequence is 14 residues long. CDR1 and CDR2 (germline): SGHDT, YYEEEE. The CDR3 protein is CASSFLLAGDEQYF. CDR3 DNA: TGTGCCAGCAGCTTCTTACTAGCGGGAGACGAGCAGTACTTC.

The chain links TRBV30 to TRBJ2-1, with 8 bases that match TRBD1. Germline CDR1 and CDR2: GTSNPN and SVGIG (reference sequence). Germline trimming cut 1 base from V and 6 bases from J; bases unmatched to any gene: 20. This CDR3 is built from 19 residues. CDR3 bases: TGTGCCTGGAGTGGCGACGGACGGGACAGGACACACGGAATCAATGAGCAGTTCTTC. As protein: CAWSGDGRDRTHGINEQFF.

About this clone: Mismatch with germline at one junction end may stem from a read error. This sequence joins TRBV7-7 and TRBJ2-1, with a weak D call TRBD1 (5 bases). This CDR3 has 13 residues. The germline CDR1 and CDR2 sequences are SSHAT and FNYEAQ (reference sequence). CDR3 residues: CASSLDSYNEQFF. DNA of the CDR3: TGTGCTAGCAGCTTAGACAGCTACAATGAGCAGTTCTTC.